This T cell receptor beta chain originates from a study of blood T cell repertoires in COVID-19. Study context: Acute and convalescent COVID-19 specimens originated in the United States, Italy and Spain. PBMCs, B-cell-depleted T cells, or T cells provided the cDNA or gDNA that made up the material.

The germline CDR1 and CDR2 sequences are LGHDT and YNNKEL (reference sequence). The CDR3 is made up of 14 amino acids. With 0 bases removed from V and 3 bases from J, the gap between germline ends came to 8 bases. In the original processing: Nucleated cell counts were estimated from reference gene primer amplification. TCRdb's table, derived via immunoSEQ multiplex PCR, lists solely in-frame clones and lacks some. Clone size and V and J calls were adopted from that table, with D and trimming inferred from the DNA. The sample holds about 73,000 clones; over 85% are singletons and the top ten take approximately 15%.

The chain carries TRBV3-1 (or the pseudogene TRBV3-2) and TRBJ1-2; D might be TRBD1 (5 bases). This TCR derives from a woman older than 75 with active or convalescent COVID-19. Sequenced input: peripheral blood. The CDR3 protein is CASSQDRGDYGYTF. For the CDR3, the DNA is TGTGCCAGCAGCCAAGATCGGGGGGACTATGGCTACACCTTC.